Following are 13 T cell receptor beta chains from one sample sequenced in a study of blood T cell repertoires in COVID-19 (TCRdb year 2020). Library prep was done by the immunoSEQ multiplex PCR assay. Drawn from immuneACCESS, this table holds only the in-frame rearrangements with V and J called that TCRdb kept. Clones are partly lost; checked studies trace under half to an unresolved V gene and leave the rest unexplained. This sample gives around 440,000 clones in total; 70% to 90% of them show up just once. The biggest ten clones account for about 12% of the sample. The source material was peripheral blood. These receptors were obtained from a woman between 45 and 65 years old with COVID-19, enrolled during active disease.

The gene calls are TRBV5-1 and TRBJ1-1, with a possible D match to TRBD1 (5 bases). CDR1 and CDR2 (germline): SGHRS, YFSETQ. Trimming cost V 2 bases and J 3 bases, with 14 bases left between them. The CDR3 length is 15 residues. Here the CDR3 reads CASSFSVRGYTEAFF. For the CDR3, the DNA is TGCGCCAGCAGCTTCTCAGTAAGGGGCTACACTGAAGCTTTCTTT. Full variable domain (outside the CDR3, taken from reference TRBV5-1 and TRBJ1-1): KAGVTQTPRYLIKTRGQQVTLSCSPISGHRSVSWYQQTPGQGLQFLFEYFSETQRNKGNFPGRFSGRQFSNSRSEMNVSTLELGDSALYLCASSFSVRGYTEAFFGQGTRLTVV.

The chain links TRBV6-5 to TRBJ1-2; tentatively, D is TRBD1 (5 bases). Trimming left V 4 bases short and J 9 bases short, with 18 bases between. Germline values: CDR1 MNHEY, CDR2 SVGAGI. CDR3 length: 14 amino acids. The DNA for the CDR3 is TGTGCCAGCAGTTCCCTGTTGGGGCGTCGGAGCTACACCTTC. Protein product: CASSSLLGRRSYTF.

The rearrangement links TRBV27 to TRBJ1-4; the D is unclear. The CDR3 spans 14 residues. Germline loops: CDR1 MNHEY, CDR2 SMNVEV (reference sequence). Trimming shortened V by 0 bases and J by 7 bases, and 9 bases separated the two germline ends. Here the CDR3 DNA reads TGTGCCAGCAGTTTATCCGCGCTCGGTGAAAAACTGTTTTTT. Encoded protein: CASSLSALGEKLFF.

The chain combines TRBV5-1 with TRBJ2-6; D possibly corresponds to TRBD1 (6 bases). The CDR3 spans 16 residues. The germline V gene encodes CDR1 SGHRS and CDR2 YFSETQ. Deletions cut 4 bases from V and 4 bases from J, with 15 bases between. The CDR3 reads CASSGTSGTGANVLTF. In nucleotides, the CDR3 is TGCGCCAGCAGCGGGACATCAGGGACCGGGGCCAACGTCCTGACTTTC. Combining the CDR3 with reference TRBV5-1 and TRBJ2-6 gives the whole variable domain KAGVTQTPRYLIKTRGQQVTLSCSPISGHRSVSWYQQTPGQGLQFLFEYFSETQRNKGNFPGRFSGRQFSNSRSEMNVSTLELGDSALYLCASSGTSGTGANVLTFGAGSRLTVL.

This chain links TRBV24-1 with TRBJ2-1, with D possibly matching TRBD2 (6 bases). The CDR3 is 15 amino acids. The germline V and J ends were trimmed by 3 bases and 6 bases, with 14 bases remaining between them. Per the germline V gene, CDR1 is KGHDR and CDR2 is SFDVKD. The CDR3 DNA sequence: TGTGCCACCAGTGATGGGCAGGGAGGACTCAATGAGCAGTTCTTC. Translated: CATSDGQGGLNEQFF.

V is TRBV10-3 and J is TRBJ1-2; D unresolved. V was trimmed by 4 bases and J by 4 bases, leaving 10 bases between them. Looked up from germline, CDR1 is ENHRY and CDR2 is SYGVKD. The CDR3 consists of 13 residues. CDR3 region: CAISGERSYGYTF. In DNA form, the CDR3 reads TGTGCCATCAGTGGGGAGAGGTCCTATGGCTACACCTTC.

The CDR3 DNA reads TGTGCCAGCAGCTTGGGGCAGCAGGGTTCACCCCTCCACTTT. Its protein product is CASSLGQQGSPLHF. V is TRBV7-3 and J is TRBJ1-6; tentatively, D is TRBD1 (5 bases). The CDR3 extends over 14 amino acids. Germline V gives CDR1 SGHTA, CDR2 FQGTGA. Between the trimmed V and J ends, which lost 3 bases and 9 bases, there was a span of 12 bases. Drawing the rest from reference TRBV7-3 and TRBJ1-6, the complete variable domain is GAGVSQTPSNKVTEKGKYVELRCDPISGHTALYWYRQSLGQGPEFLIYFQGTGAADDSGLPNDRFFAVRPEGSVSTLKIQRTERGDSAVYLCASSLGQQGSPLHFGNGTRLTVT.

The gene calls are TRBV19 and TRBJ1-5; 8 bases agree with TRBD1. J lost 6 bases, V lost 10 bases, and 8 bases had no gene match. Per the germline V gene, CDR1 is LNHDA and CDR2 is SQIVND (reference sequence). This CDR3 is built from 13 residues. The CDR3 DNA is TGTGCCACCAAAGACAGGGGAGGTCAGCCCCAGCATTTT. As protein: CATKDRGGQPQHF.

CDR3 nucleotides: TGCGCCAGCACTACGGAAAGGGGCAGGGTAAGGAACACTGAAGCTTTCTTT. Translation: CASTTERGRVRNTEAFF. The chain joins TRBV5-1 to TRBJ1-1, with D perhaps TRBD1 (5 bases). V lost 6 bases and J lost 1, with 22 bases in between. Germline loops: CDR1 SGHRS, CDR2 YFSETQ. The CDR3 spans 17 residues.

V is TRBV4-1 and J is TRBJ1-6, with D hard to call. The CDR3 is made up of 15 amino acids. Germline V gene data show CDR1 as MGHRA and CDR2 as YSYEKL. The germline V and J ends were trimmed by 2 bases and 9 bases, with 14 bases remaining between them. The DNA of the CDR3 is TGCGCCAGCAGCCAAAGCGAAGGTTATGGTTCACCCCTCCACTTT. Amino acid sequence: CASSQSEGYGSPLHF.

V gene TRBV11-3 combines with J gene TRBJ2-1; 12 positions match TRBD2. V lost 0 bases and J lost 9; bases outside the gene matches: 9. Germline V gives CDR1 SGHNT, CDR2 YENEEA. The CDR3 runs 17 residues. CDR3 nucleotide sequence: TGTGCCAGCAGCTTAGAACTGCTAGCGGGGGGGCCGAGTGAGCAGTTCTTC. It translates to CASSLELLAGGPSEQFF.

The chain employs TRBV20-1 and TRBJ1-5; D gene uncertain. Trimming left V 3 bases short and J 4 bases short, with 10 bases between. Germline assignment: CDR1 DFQATT and CDR2 SNEGSKA (reference sequence). This CDR3 has 13 amino acids. The CDR3 loop is CSASHGRNQPQHF. The CDR3 DNA is TGCAGTGCTAGTCACGGGAGAAATCAGCCCCAGCATTTT.

This chain links TRBV11-1 with TRBJ2-2; weak D call: TRBD2 (6 bases). Germline assignment: CDR1 SGHAT and CDR2 FQDESV (reference sequence). V lost 5 bases and J 5 bases, leaving 12 bases between the germline ends. The CDR3 is 14 amino acids. The CDR3 DNA sequence: TGTGCCAGCAGCCCGGGACTCGCGACCGGGGAGCTGTTTTTT. Amino acids: CASSPGLATGELFF.